The 11 T cell receptor beta chains below were found in one sample sequenced in a study of blood T cell repertoires in COVID-19. This table comes from immunoSEQ multiplex PCR, and its TCRdb copy is limited to in-frame clones, with some not included. Of 180,000 or so clones in the sample, around 80% were seen once. Sequences were obtained from PBMCs or T cells enriched from blood (not recorded which). The receptor set was obtained from a man aged 45 to 65 who had recovered from COVID-19.

The chain uses TRBV7-9 and TRBJ2-4, with 7 nucleotides matching TRBD2. After removal of 1 base from V and 0 bases from J, the junction contained 3 bases not matched to a gene. Looked up from germline, CDR1 is SEHNR and CDR2 is FQNEAQ (reference sequence). This CDR3 contains 16 residues. The DNA of the CDR3 is TGTGCCAGCAGCTTAGTAGCGGGCGTAGCCAAAAACATTCAGTACTTC. Its translation is CASSLVAGVAKNIQYF.

The chain joins TRBV11-3 to TRBJ2-2; D may be TRBD2 (5 bases). Trimming pared 5 bases from V and 5 bases from J, leaving 9 bases between. The CDR3 length is 13 residues. Germline lookup yields CDR1 SGHNT and CDR2 YENEEA. The CDR3 region is CASSTRVTGELFF. The CDR3 DNA sequence: TGTGCCAGCAGCACGAGGGTTACCGGGGAGCTGTTTTTT.

This chain joins TRBV19 and TRBJ1-2, with 7 bases matching TRBD1. CDR3 size: 16 residues. Germline CDR1 and CDR2: LNHDA and SQIVND (reference sequence). The trim removed 5 bases at V and 5 bases at J, leaving 14 bases unmatched. The CDR3 protein is CASSPPQGRKGYGYTF. CDR3 bases: TGTGCCAGTAGTCCTCCACAGGGGAGGAAAGGGTATGGCTACACCTTC.

This rearrangement joins TRBV5-1 to TRBJ2-1, with 9 positions matching TRBD1. This CDR3 is 14 amino acids long. Germline V gives CDR1 SGHRS, CDR2 YFSETQ. J was trimmed by 7 bases and V by 7 bases; bases with no gene match: 9. The CDR3 region is CASERTGVRNEQFF. Here the CDR3 DNA reads TGCGCCAGCGAACGGACAGGGGTCAGGAATGAGCAGTTCTTC.

This clone was observed a single time. The chain joins TRBV5-1 to TRBJ1-6, with 8 bases that match TRBD1. The CDR3 has 14 residues. Germline V gene sequence: CDR1 SGHRS, CDR2 YFSETQ. V dropped 4 bases and J dropped 7; count of bases not matched to a gene: 4. Here the CDR3 DNA reads TGCGCCAGCAGCCCGGGACAGGAAAATTCACCCCTCCACTTT. This gives the protein CASSPGQENSPLHF.

The J gene is TRBJ2-3, the V gene TRBV5-6; 8 bases align to TRBD2. This CDR3 contains 17 residues. V trimming: 4 bases; J trimming: 0 bases; junction bases outside the gene matches: 10. Per the germline V gene, CDR1 is SGHDT and CDR2 is YYEEEE. CDR3 nucleotide sequence: TGTGCCAGCAGCAACGCCGGCGGGGGGACCAGCACAGATACGCAGTATTTT. It codes for CASSNAGGGTSTDTQYF.

The V and J genes are TRBV28 and TRBJ2-1; TRBD2 matches at 10 bases. The CDR3 consists of 14 residues. From germline, CDR1 is MDHEN and CDR2 SYDVKM. Trimming cost V 3 bases and J 9 bases; bases outside gene matches: 5. The DNA of the CDR3 is TGTGCCAGCAGTTTTTGGACTAGCGGCCGTGAGCAGTTCTTC. It translates to CASSFWTSGREQFF.

This clone was seen more than once but under ten times. The rearrangement joins TRBV3-1 (or the pseudogene TRBV3-2) to TRBJ2-1; 11 bases fit TRBD2. Germline loops: CDR1 LGHDT, CDR2 YNNKEL (reference sequence). V shed 4 bases, J shed 2 bases, and the junction held 4 bases outside the gene matches. The CDR3 covers 16 residues. The CDR3: CASSLKLAGAYNEQFF. As DNA, the CDR3 is TGTGCCAGCAGCCTCAAACTAGCGGGGGCCTACAATGAGCAGTTCTTC.

V gene TRBV3-1 (or the pseudogene TRBV3-2) combines with J gene TRBJ2-3; 10 bases are a match to TRBD2. Looked up from germline, CDR1 is LGHDT and CDR2 is YNNKEL (reference sequence). Losses at the gene ends were 6 bases for V and 1 base for J; bases not matched to a gene: 4. This CDR3 comprises 15 residues. The CDR3 loop reads CASRPGTSGTDTQYF. In DNA form, the CDR3 reads TGTGCCAGCAGGCCCGGGACTAGCGGCACAGATACGCAGTATTTT.

The chain employs TRBV7-9 and TRBJ1-1; D remains unclear. This CDR3 comprises 13 residues. V was pared by 3 bases and J by 4 bases, with 9 bases between. Germline V gene data show CDR1 as SEHNR and CDR2 as FQNEAQ (reference sequence). In nucleotides, the CDR3 is TGTGCCAGCAGCTTCGGACTCACCACTGAAGCTTTCTTT. It codes for CASSFGLTTEAFF.

The chain links TRBV27 to TRBJ2-1; D might be TRBD2 (6 bases). V lost 6 bases and J lost 0, with 12 bases in between. The CDR3 runs to 15 residues. Germline CDR1 and CDR2: MNHEY and SMNVEV (reference sequence). CDR3 amino acids: CASSRLESSYNEQFF. CDR3 nucleotide sequence: TGTGCCAGCAGCAGACTAGAGAGCTCCTACAATGAGCAGTTCTTC.